The sequence of this T cell receptor (beta chain) was determined in a study of CD8+CD57+ T cells in acquired aplastic anemia. Study outcomes and limitations: It was found that more than 25 CD8+ CDR3 sequences were shared between patients and controls.

The length of the CDR3 is 14 residues. V shed 10 bases and J 3 bases; nucleotides not matched to a gene: 8. Germline V lookup: CDR1 ENHRY, CDR2 SYGVKD. Sequenced patients had shown CD8+CD57+ cell expansion by flow cytometry. Every one of the patients had aplastic anemia (severe, acquired). This clonotype was observed once. The antigen is not known. According to the study, genomic DNA was the template for TCR beta VDJ and CDR3 profiling. TCRdb re-called the reads with MiXCR, one entry per CDR3 protein. The sample gives 150,000 or so distinct CDR3 sequences, roughly half of which show up once; 2.5% to 4% is in the top ten.

Sample: sorted CD4+, CD8+, or CD8+CD57+ T cells (not recorded which) from PBMCs. J is TRBJ1-5 and V is TRBV10-3; 8 positions match TRBD1. The sequence derives from a human donor with aplastic anemia. The CDR3 DNA sequence: TGTGCCAGCAGCAGGGACAGGATCAATCAGCCCCAGCATTTT. It encodes CASSRDRINQPQHF.